This T cell receptor beta chain emerged from a study of T cell responses to AZD1222 COVID-19 vaccine. Study-wide findings and caveats: Repertoire samples came only from after the peak T cell response.

Worth noting for this clone: Its target is not known.

The germline CDR1 and CDR2 sequences are SGHTA and FQGNSA. The CDR3 loop spans 15 amino acids. Losses at the gene ends were 5 bases for V and 8 bases for J; bases not matched to a gene: 9. Produced via immunoSEQ multiplex PCR; TCRdb's table is partial and in-frame only. The table records 100,000 or so clones, about 90% of them present only once. The V and J genes are TRBV7-2 and TRBJ1-6, with TRBD1 matching over 7 bases. The sequence was obtained from an adult in good health. The sequencing used peripheral blood, collected on day 0 of MenACWY control vaccination. CDR3 nucleotides: TGTGCCAGCAGCCCCCTTACCAGGGGGGATTCACCCCTCCACTTT. Translation: CASSPLTRGDSPLHF.